These T cell receptor beta chains were read from a single sample in a study of blood T cell repertoires in COVID-19. Here immunoSEQ multiplex PCR was the method, and the copy in TCRdb shows in-frame clones only, minus some. The top ten clones hold 11% of a sample with 250,000 or so clones, roughly 87% of them seen once. Sequences were obtained from PBMCs or T cells enriched from blood (not recorded which). The receptor set was obtained from a young man who had recovered from COVID-19. CDR3s include the opening cysteine and the closing phenylalanine or tryptophan. A D gene is named only where the DNA matches it firmly. Size is omitted from some rows. Given values are once, few, many or a class for expanded clones.

d_call | j_call | v_call | clone_size | cdr3_nt | cdr3_aa
NA | TRBJ2-3 | TRBV5-4 | NA | TGTGCCAGCAGCTCAGGGATGGGCACAGATACGCAGTATTTT | CASSSGMGTDTQYF
NA | TRBJ2-6 | TRBV4-2 | many | TGTGCCAGCAGCCAAGATTACAGCTCTGGGGCCAACGTCCTGACTTTC | CASSQDYSSGANVLTF
NA | TRBJ1-4 | TRBV19 | NA | TGTGCCAGTAGTTTCAGGGTGCAGAGTAATGAAAAACTGTTTTTT | CASSFRVQSNEKLFF
NA | TRBJ2-7 | TRBV3-1/TRBV3-2 | NA | TGTGCCAGCAGCCTCAGCTCCTACGAGCAGTACTTC | CASSLSSYEQYF
NA | TRBJ1-5 | TRBV19 | NA | TGTGCCAGTAGTATGACAGGTTATAGCAATCAGCCCCAGCATTTT | CASSMTGYSNQPQHF
NA | TRBJ1-1 | TRBV5-1 | once | TGCGCCAGCAGGGGGGGTCCCATGAACACTGAAGCTTTCTTT | CASRGGPMNTEAFF
TRBD2 | TRBJ2-1 | TRBV4-1 | NA | TGCGCCAGCAGCCAAGAAGGGACTAGTCAGATCTTC | CASSQEGTSQIF
NA | TRBJ2-7 | TRBV27 | NA | TGTGCCAGCAGTTTATTAAACCGCCTTTCGGACGAGCAGTACTTC | CASSLLNRLSDEQYF
NA | TRBJ1-2 | TRBV3-1/TRBV3-2 | NA | TGTGCCAGCAGCCAACCGGGACAAAGGGCCACAGACTATGGCTACACCTTC | CASSQPGQRATDYGYTF
TRBD2 | TRBJ2-1 | TRBV14 | NA | TGTGCCAGCAGTCCGACTAGCGGGACCTACAATGAGCAGTTCTTC | CASSPTSGTYNEQFF
TRBD1 | TRBJ1-5 | TRBV5-5 | NA | TGTGCCAGCAGCCTGTGGACAGGGGGGGAGCAGCCCCAGCATTTT | CASSLWTGGEQPQHF
NA | TRBJ2-7 | TRBV7-9 | NA | TGTGCCAGCACCCTGGATCAGGGGTCCTACGAGCAGTACTTC | CASTLDQGSYEQYF
NA | TRBJ1-4 | TRBV30 | once | TGTGCCTGGAGTGACGGGGTAGGAGAAAAACTGTTTTTT | CAWSDGVGEKLFF
TRBD1 | TRBJ2-2 | TRBV5-5 | NA | TGTGCCAGCAGCCCCGTCGGGACAGGGGGAACCGGGGAGCTGTTTTTT | CASSPVGTGGTGELFF
TRBD1 | TRBJ2-3 | TRBV19 | NA | TGTGCCAGTAGTATAACAGGGGGCGAAGGAGATACGCAGTATTTT | CASSITGGEGDTQYF
TRBD1 | TRBJ1-6 | TRBV15 | NA | TGTGCCACCAGCAGAGATCGACAGGGATCGTCACCCCTCCACTTT | CATSRDRQGSSPLHF
NA | TRBJ2-1 | TRBV27 | NA | TGTGCCAGCAGTTTTCCCAGTATGGGGCTTCTATTCTTC | CASSFPSMGLLFF
TRBD1 | TRBJ1-2 | TRBV29-1 | NA | TGCAGCGTTGTCAGGGGGCGTGACTATGGCTACACCTTC | CSVVRGRDYGYTF
TRBD1 | TRBJ1-2 | TRBV12-3/TRBV12-4 | few | TGTGCCACCGCGGACAGGGTGGGAGCAAGCTACACCTTC | CATADRVGASYTF
NA | TRBJ1-2 | TRBV29-1 | NA | TGCAGCGTTGAAGGATGGGTGACAGGCTATGGCTACACCTTC | CSVEGWVTGYGYTF
TRBD1 | TRBJ1-1 | TRBV6-5 | NA | TGTGCCAGCAGTTACGGGACAGGGAGAGATACAGCTTTCTTT | CASSYGTGRDTAFF
TRBD2 | TRBJ2-2 | TRBV2 | NA | TGTGCCAGCAGCGAACTAGCGGGGCGCACCGGGGAGCTGTTTTTT | CASSELAGRTGELFF
TRBD2 | TRBJ2-5 | TRBV5-1 | NA | TGCGCCAGCAGCATGGGACTAGCTGGGACCCAGTACTTC | CASSMGLAGTQYF
NA | TRBJ1-6 | TRBV3-1/TRBV3-2 | NA | TGTGCCAGCACCCGAACCCGGAACAGGGCCTATAATTCACCCCTCCACTTT | CASTRTRNRAYNSPLHF
NA | TRBJ2-5 | TRBV7-2 | NA | TGTGCCAGCAGCTCCACCGCGGACAGCCTATGGACCCAGTACTTC | CASSSTADSLWTQYF
TRBD1 | TRBJ1-1 | TRBV6-1 | NA | TGTGCCAGCACTGACGGACAGGGTTTGGTAGAGACCACTGAAGCTTTCTTT | CASTDGQGLVETTEAFF
NA | TRBJ2-5 | TRBV18 | once | TGTGCCAGCTCACCACCGAGGCGTCAAGAGACCCAGTACTTC | CASSPPRRQETQYF
TRBD2 | TRBJ2-1 | TRBV11-2 | once | TGTGCCAGCAGCTTGGGGAGGGGAGCCCAGCACAATGAGCAGTTCTTC | CASSLGRGAQHNEQFF
NA | TRBJ1-2 | TRBV5-1 | NA | TGCGCCAGCAGCTTGGCCCCGGGGACAACCCGAGGACGCTACACCTTC | CASSLAPGTTRGRYTF